One sample yielded the 26 T cell receptor beta chains listed below, sequenced in a study of tumor and adjacent non-tumor tissue in lung cancer. This sample's RNA came from whole unsorted tissue. A modified ARM-PCR protocol with three rounds of nested PCR amplified TCRbeta. TCRdb fed the multiplex PCR reads into MiXCR, producing one record per CDR3 protein. The sample records some 71,000 distinct CDR3 sequences, 55% to 75% being singletons. Sequencing was carried out using lung tumor tissue. Receptor source: a woman between 40 and 55 years old with non-small cell lung cancer.

Details on this clonotype: At one end, the junction sequence differs from germline, possibly due to a read error. The rearrangement joins TRBV11-2 to TRBJ1-1, with D perhaps TRBD1 (5 bases). Germline CDR1 reads SGHAT; CDR2 reads FQNNGV. This CDR3 is 16 amino acids long. Here the CDR3 reads CASNLESGLADIEAFF. The CDR3 bases are TGTGCCAGCAACTTAGAGTCGGGCCTGGCGGACATTGAAGCTTTCTTT.

Remarks on this clonotype: The CDR3 carries no conserved terminal phenylalanine or tryptophan, so it likely arises from a read error. J is TRBJ2-3 and V is TRBV11-2; 7 nucleotides match TRBD2. With V trimmed by 5 bases and J by 6 bases, 8 bases remained unmatched. This CDR3 spans 14 amino acids. Germline V gene lookup returns CDR1 SGHAT and CDR2 FQNNGV. The CDR3 DNA reads as TGTGCCAGCAGCACTAGCGCTGTCACGGATACGCAGTATCTT. Its translation is CASSTSAVTDTQYL.

On this clonotype itself: A much bigger clone sits one base away, suggesting this may be a read error. V usage is TRBV30 and J usage is TRBJ2-3; no definite D call. V was trimmed by 4 bases and J by 2 bases, leaving 13 bases between them. In germline, CDR1 is GTSNPN, CDR2 SVGIG (reference sequence). The CDR3 covers 14 residues. The CDR3 DNA follows: TGTGCCTGGATTGTTTGGGGAAACACAGATACGCAGTATTTT. Translation gives CAWIVWGNTDTQYF. Complete variable domain (other parts from reference TRBV30 and TRBJ2-3): SQTIHQWPATLVQPVGSPLSLECTVEGTSNPNLYWYRQAAGRGLQLLFYSVGIGQISSEVPQNLSASRPQDRQFILSSKKLLLSDSGFYLCAWIVWGNTDTQYFGPGTRLTVL.

The V and J genes are TRBV10-3 and TRBJ2-2; perhaps TRBD1 as D (6 bases). Trimming removed 6 bases from V and 9 bases from J, with 11 bases in between. The CDR3 length is 12 residues. The germline V gene encodes CDR1 ENHRY and CDR2 SYGVKD. CDR3: CAIRQGSRELFF. CDR3 sequence (DNA): TGTGCCATCAGACAGGGTTCCCGGGAGCTGTTTTTT.

The rearrangement joins TRBV29-1 to TRBJ2-7; D gene uncertain. Looked up from germline, CDR1 is SQVTM and CDR2 is ANQGSEA. The CDR3 is made up of 15 amino acids. Trimming took off 5 bases at V and 1 base at J, with 18 bases between the two ends. In nucleotides, the CDR3 is TGCAGCGTTCAGCAGAGGACGGATGTTTCCTACGAGCAGTACTTC. Amino acids: CSVQQRTDVSYEQYF.

V usage is TRBV6-5 and J usage is TRBJ2-1, with D possibly TRBD2 on 6 matching bases. The CDR3 sequence is 15 residues long. Germline lookup yields CDR1 MNHEY and CDR2 SVGAGI. The CDR3 bases are TGTGCAAGCGCCAAACCAGCGGGCGAATACAATGAGCAGTTCTTC. This translates into CASAKPAGEYNEQFF.

As to this clonotype: The missing conserved phenylalanine or tryptophan at the end of this CDR3 makes a read error likely. This chain links TRBV6-5 with TRBJ1-2, with D maybe TRBD1 (6 bases). Per the germline V gene, CDR1 is MNHEY and CDR2 is SVGAGI. This CDR3 has 13 residues. CDR3 protein: CASSPTGTYGYTL. CDR3 coding DNA: TGTGCCAGCAGTCCCACAGGGACCTATGGTTACACCTTA.

CDR3 coding DNA: TGTGCCAGCAGCTTAAGGCATGGCGGGGAGGCTGGGCAGTTCTTC. Protein product: CASSLRHGGEAGQFF. The chain employs TRBV11-3 and TRBJ2-1, with D possibly TRBD2 on 6 matching bases. Trimming left V 2 bases short and J 12 bases short, with 20 bases between. The CDR3 sequence is 15 residues long. Per the germline V gene, CDR1 is SGHNT and CDR2 is YENEEA.

On this clonotype: The junction and the germline gene differ at one end; a read error may be behind it. The gene calls are TRBV11-1 and TRBJ2-2; TRBD1 matches at 7 bases. Germline assignment: CDR1 SGHAT and CDR2 FQDESV (reference sequence). The CDR3 runs to 16 residues. The CDR3 loop is CANSSSETGNIGELFF. DNA for the CDR3: TGTGCCAACAGCTCCTCCGAGACAGGGAACATCGGGGAGCTGTTTTTT.

Comment on this clonotype: Given a much more abundant clone one base away, this may be a read error. The J gene is TRBJ2-7, the V gene TRBV5-1, with D perhaps TRBD1 (6 bases). V lost 6 bases and J 5 bases, leaving 21 bases between the germline ends. Germline V gene lookup returns CDR1 SGHRS and CDR2 YFSETQ. The CDR3 is 15 residues long. The CDR3 coding sequence is TGCGCCAGCATCTCGAACGGGACACCGAAAGACGAGCAGTACTTC. Encoded protein: CASISNGTPKDEQYF.

About this clonotype itself: A clone one base away is much larger, so this may be a read error. The rearrangement links TRBV28 to TRBJ2-5; 12 bases align to TRBD1. The CDR3 spans 15 residues. Germline V lookup: CDR1 MDHEN, CDR2 SYDVKM. The CDR3: CVSTSGTGGKETQYF. Here the CDR3 DNA reads TGTGTCAGCACCTCAGGGACAGGGGGCAAAGAGACCCAGTACTTC.

A remark on this clonotype: The germline gene is not matched at one end of the junction; a read error may be the cause. This chain links TRBV6-5 with TRBJ1-4; D may be TRBD1 (6 bases). Germline V gives CDR1 MNHEY, CDR2 SVGAGI. The CDR3 extends over 16 amino acids. The DNA of the CDR3 is TGCACCAGCGCTCTGTCTCAGGGGCCACTTAATGAAAAACTGCTTTTT. It translates to CTSALSQGPLNEKLLF.

Details on this clonotype: Since a much larger clone is just one base distant, this may be a read error. The gene calls are TRBV4-1 and TRBJ2-5; 8 bases are a match to TRBD2. This CDR3 has 15 amino acids. Per the germline V gene, CDR1 is MGHRA and CDR2 is YSYEKL. CDR3 amino acids: CASRRTGGDQGTQYF. The CDR3 bases are TGCGCCAGCAGGCGGACGGGGGGGGACCAAGGGACCCAGTACTTC.

The table lists this clonotype with a count of one. The chain employs TRBV12-3 or TRBV12-4 and TRBJ2-2, with D perhaps matching TRBD1 (5 bases). The ends were cut back, 10 bases at V and 4 bases at J, with 13 bases in the middle. This CDR3 is 13 amino acids long. The DNA of the CDR3 is TGTGCCATCAACAGACAGTCCACCGGGGAGCTGTTTTTT. Encoded protein: CAINRQSTGELFF.

There are a few counts of this clonotype. This chain links TRBV4-2 with TRBJ2-4; 12 bases are shared with TRBD2. Trimming removed 6 bases from V and 10 bases from J; junction bases left unmatched: 22. Germline lookup yields CDR1 LGHNA and CDR2 YNFKEQ. The CDR3 runs 19 residues. CDR3 DNA: TGTGCCAGCAGGGCTAGCGGGAGGGCCGGAGAGGGAGCCAAAGATATTCAGTACTTC. Translation: CASRASGRAGEGAKDIQYF.

The chain couples TRBV11-2 to TRBJ2-3; 7 nucleotides align to TRBD1. Trimming cost V 2 bases and J 8 bases; bases outside gene matches: 10. The germline gives CDR1 SGHAT, CDR2 FQNNGV. CDR3 length: 15 residues. CDR3 DNA: TGTGCCAGCAGCTTATACAGGGGCGACCAGGGTACGCAGTATTTT. Amino acids: CASSLYRGDQGTQYF.

Remarks on this clonotype: Its ends do not fully match the called genes, so a read error is possible. This sequence joins TRBV11-2 and TRBJ1-1; the D gene is possibly TRBD1 (5 bases). The germline gives CDR1 SGHAT, CDR2 FQNNGV. The CDR3 extends over 14 amino acids. CDR3 loop: CDSSLGGRGRGAFF. The DNA of the CDR3 is TGTGACAGCAGCTTAGGCGGGCGGGGCCGGGGGGCTTTCTTT.

The CDR3 coding sequence is TGTGCCAGCAGCCGTGGGGGGGGCTCGGATCAGCCCCAGTATTTT. Translation gives CASSRGGGSDQPQYF. V is TRBV6-1 and J is TRBJ1-5; D is possibly TRBD2 (7 bases). The J call may be incorrect, as the DNA end agrees better with TRBJ2-3. The CDR3 is 15 amino acids. Germline-derived CDR1 and CDR2 are MNHNS and SASEGT.

Worth noting for this clonotype: A much larger clonotype is one base distant, so this may be a read error. V and J are TRBV7-9 and TRBJ1-1; D gene uncertain. The CDR3 spans 12 residues. The germline V gene encodes CDR1 SEHNR and CDR2 FQNEAQ (reference sequence). The CDR3 coding sequence is TGTGTCAGCACCCCCCTGAACACTGAAGCTTTCTTT. Translation: CVSTPLNTEAFF.

This clonotype was detected only once. The chain is built from TRBV4-2 and TRBJ2-5; unclear D gene. The ends were cut back, 4 bases at V and 5 bases at J, with 20 bases in the middle. The CDR3 sequence is 16 residues long. The V gene's germline CDR1 is LGHNA and CDR2 YNFKEQ. The CDR3 here is CASSRGEARGWETQYF. The DNA for the CDR3 is TGTGCCAGCAGCCGAGGAGAGGCGCGCGGTTGGGAGACCCAGTACTTC.

On this clonotype: At one end, the junction sequence differs from germline, possibly due to a read error. V usage is TRBV11-1 and J usage is TRBJ2-6, with 11 bases fitting TRBD2. Germline V gene lookup returns CDR1 SGHAT and CDR2 FQDESV (reference sequence). The CDR3 spans 17 residues. The CDR3 spells CANSLTSGSSGANVPTF. CDR3 DNA sequence: TGTGCCAACAGCTTAACTAGCGGGAGCTCTGGGGCCAACGTCCCGACCTTC.

As concerns this clonotype: The junction and the germline gene differ at one end; a read error may be behind it. The chain is built from TRBV4-1 and TRBJ2-5; D is undetermined. This CDR3 spans 15 amino acids. Germline assignment: CDR1 MGHRA and CDR2 YSYEKL. In DNA form, the CDR3 reads TGCGCCAGCAACCAAGATCGTGACGAGACCGAGACCCAGTACTTC. Its protein is CASNQDRDETETQYF.

Of note for this clonotype: One end of the junction varies from germline; a read error may be responsible. The chain combines TRBV7-3 with TRBJ2-1, with TRBD2 matching 16 bases. This CDR3 has 16 amino acids. Germline V gives CDR1 SGHTA, CDR2 FQGTGA. CDR3: CASSSLGLAGGSEQFF. The CDR3 DNA is TGTGCCAGCAGCTCACTGGGACTAGCGGGGGGGAGTGAGCAGTTTTTC.

Concerning this clonotype itself: Without the conserved terminal phenylalanine or tryptophan, this CDR3 likely stems from a read error. It is unclear where the CDR3 begins or ends on the DNA, so no DNA is shown, and the CDR3 is as TCRdb lists it. The chain recombines TRBV11-2 with TRBJ2-7; the table's D call, TRBD1, has no DNA check behind it. Both ends counted, the CDR3 spans 12 residues. Per the germline V gene, CDR1 is SGHAT and CDR2 is FQNNGV. CDR3 amino acids: CASSLEGVRQNS.

Points on this clonotype: Given a much more abundant clone one base away, this may be a read error. This rearrangement joins TRBV28 to TRBJ1-4; D is unclear. There are 14 residues in the CDR3. CDR1 is MDHEN and CDR2 is SYDVKM in the germline V gene. CDR3 sequence (DNA): TGTGCCAGCAGTCTCCTTACAACTAATGAAAAACTGCTTTTT. Its translation: CASSLLTTNEKLLF.

This clonotype was detected many times. CDR3 sequence reads: CAWSGTSGYEQYF. The CDR3 nucleotides are TGTGCCTGGAGCGGAACATCAGGGTACGAGCAGTACTTC. The gene calls are TRBV30 and TRBJ2-7, with D tentatively TRBD1 (5 bases). This CDR3 spans 13 amino acids. Germline V lookup: CDR1 GTSNPN, CDR2 SVGIG (reference sequence). V lost 3 bases and J 4 bases, leaving 13 bases between the germline ends.